This T cell receptor beta chain was recovered during a study of blood T cell repertoires in COVID-19. Study overall: COVID-19 samples collected from the United States, Italy and Spain covered acute and convalescent phases. T cells, B-cell-depleted T cells, or PBMCs supplied cDNA or gDNA.

The sample holds a few counts of this clone. At one end, the junction sequence differs from germline, possibly due to a read error. The germline V gene has CDR1 SSHAT and CDR2 FNYEAQ (reference sequence). The CDR3 is made up of 15 amino acids. Original analysis: Reference gene primer amplification gave estimated nucleated cell counts. Assay used: immunoSEQ multiplex PCR; TCRdb lists only in-frame clones, some missing. V and J calls and clone size are given by that table; D and trimming were obtained from the DNA. The table shows around 130,000 clones, with around 84% occurring only once. This receptor was obtained from a man aged 30 to 39 with COVID-19, enrolled during active disease. The genes are TRBV7-7 and TRBJ2-2; D perhaps matches TRBD2 (5 bases). The specimen sequenced was peripheral blood. CDR3 DNA: TGTGCTAGCAGCCCAGAGGTTGGGAGCACCGGGGAGCTGTTTTTT. It codes for CASSPEVGSTGELFF.